The present TCR beta chain was sequenced within a study of beta chain features in type 1 diabetes. The sample holds a few counts of this clone. Its matching antigen is unknown. Findings and caveats of the study: Among all four CD4+ subsets, Type 1 diabetes patients had TCRB CDR3s that were moderately but significantly shorter. Cells that show high TCR expression could be over-represented by cDNA sequencing. Junctions at VDJ sites from type 1 diabetes patients had fewer insertions and more deletions.

The authors sorted CD4+ naive, central memory, regulatory and stem cell-like memory cells via CD45RO/CCR7/CD25/CD127/CD95/CD27. The sequenced template was cDNA made from the entire isolated RNA. Roughly 3.6 million reads on average were seen across naive, central memory and regulatory T cell samples. The assay was immunoSEQ multiplex PCR, and TCRdb's table has in-frame clones only and misses some. The data contain 350,000 to 400,000 clones, 10% to 15% of them seen just once; the ten biggest clones take up about 0.01%. Germline trimming cut 0 bases from V and 4 bases from J; bases unmatched to any gene: 7. Germline assignment: CDR1 LGHNA and CDR2 YSLEER. The CDR3 consists of 16 residues.

The TCR originated in a woman aged 18-30 years with type 1 diabetes. Sequencing used naive CD4+ T cells from blood. The rearrangement joins TRBV4-3 to TRBJ2-7; TRBD2 matches 9 bases. Here the CDR3 reads CASSQEIGSGGYEQYF. The CDR3 nucleotides read TGCGCCAGCAGCCAAGAGATAGGTAGCGGGGGTTACGAGCAGTACTTC.